One and the same sample provided the 32 T cell receptor beta chains below, sequenced in a study of T cell responses to AZD1222 COVID-19 vaccine. Method: immunoSEQ multiplex PCR; TCRdb's copy keeps in-frame clones and lacks some. The sample lists 100,000 to 150,000 clones; approximately 90% were seen once. The material sequenced was peripheral blood, taken 28 days after the second AZD1222 dose. The source is an adult who received the AZD1222 COVID-19 vaccine.

The chain links TRBV24-1 to TRBJ2-3, with D tentatively TRBD2 (5 bases). V lost 0 bases and J lost 3, with 15 bases in between. The germline CDR1 and CDR2 sequences are KGHDR and SFDVKD. The CDR3 spans 17 residues. CDR3 nucleotides: TGTGCCACCAGTGATTTGGGTCGTGTCGGCGGGACAGATACGCAGTATTTT. Its translation is CATSDLGRVGGTDTQYF.

The V and J genes are TRBV27 and TRBJ2-7, with D perhaps TRBD1 (6 bases). CDR1 is MNHEY and CDR2 is SMNVEV in the germline V gene (reference sequence). Trimming shortened V by 6 bases and J by 7 bases, and 19 bases separated the two germline ends. The CDR3 contains 14 residues. For the CDR3, the DNA is TGTGCCAGCAGCTCAACAGGACAGCACCTGGAGCAGTACTTC. Encoded protein: CASSSTGQHLEQYF.

CDR3 nucleotides: TGTGCCAGCAGCCCTCACACGGGCACCGGGGAGCTGTTTTTT. Translated: CASSPHTGTGELFF. The chain employs TRBV5-4 and TRBJ2-2; D ambiguous. The CDR3 extends over 14 amino acids. Germline-derived CDR1 and CDR2 are SGHNT and YYREEE (reference sequence). V was clipped by 4 bases and J by 4 bases, with 11 bases between them.

V usage is TRBV3-1 (or the pseudogene TRBV3-2) and J usage is TRBJ2-7; D may be TRBD1 or TRBD2 (5 bases each). CDR3 size: 15 residues. CDR1 is LGHDT, CDR2 YNNKEL, per germline (reference sequence). V was clipped by 1 base and J by 3 bases, with 13 bases between them. The CDR3 nucleotides are TGTGCCAGCAGCCAAGGGGGGACGACGAGCTACGAGCAGTACTTC. This sequence encodes CASSQGGTTSYEQYF.

The sample holds a few counts of this clone. The chain has TRBV28 and TRBJ2-7; D uncertain. Germline V gives CDR1 MDHEN, CDR2 SYDVKM. This CDR3 has 12 residues. Trimming stripped 9 bases from V and 2 bases from J, with 11 bases between. CDR3 in DNA: TGTGCCAGTCGGCTGAGCACCTACGAGCAGTACTTC. Translation gives CASRLSTYEQYF. Full variable domain (rest looked up from reference TRBV28 and TRBJ2-7): DVKVTQSSRYLVKRTGEKVFLECVQDMDHENMFWYRQDPGLGLRLIYFSYDVKMKEKGDIPEGYSVSREKKERFSLILESASTNQTSMYLCASRLSTYEQYFGPGTRLTVT.

J is TRBJ2-7 and V is TRBV28; 10 bases map to TRBD1. CDR1 is MDHEN and CDR2 is SYDVKM in the germline V gene. The J segment lost 2 bases and the V segment lost 2 bases, leaving 3 bases of the junction unmatched. The CDR3 is 15 amino acids. CDR3 residues: CASSLVGTGAYEQYF. The CDR3 DNA reads as TGTGCCAGCAGTTTAGTCGGGACAGGGGCCTACGAGCAGTACTTC. The full variable domain, in which reference TRBV28 and TRBJ2-7 provide the parts outside the CDR3, is DVKVTQSSRYLVKRTGEKVFLECVQDMDHENMFWYRQDPGLGLRLIYFSYDVKMKEKGDIPEGYSVSREKKERFSLILESASTNQTSMYLCASSLVGTGAYEQYFGPGTRLTVT.

The genes are TRBV7-9 and TRBJ1-4, with TRBD1 identical over 8 bases. Germline loops: CDR1 SEHNR, CDR2 FQNEAQ (reference sequence). CDR3 length equals 16 residues. The V segment lost 2 bases and the J segment 7 bases; nucleotides outside the gene matches: 9. The CDR3 region has the DNA TGTGCCAGCAGCTTAATGGCTGGACAGGGTGGTGAAAAACTGTTTTTT. Its protein product is CASSLMAGQGGEKLFF.

The chain is built from TRBV18 and TRBJ1-3, with D unresolved. Germline V gene data show CDR1 as KGHSH and CDR2 as LQKENI. The CDR3 totals 13 residues. V was trimmed by 4 bases and J by 0 bases, leaving 4 bases between them. The chain's CDR3 is CASSLDSGNTIYF. DNA for the CDR3: TGTGCCAGCTCACTAGACTCTGGAAACACCATATATTTT.

The chain uses TRBV13 and TRBJ2-3; 9 bases are a match to TRBD2. The CDR3 totals 16 residues. J gave up 2 bases and V 1 base, and 4 bases lay outside the gene matches. Germline V gene lookup returns CDR1 PRHDT and CDR2 FYEKMQ (reference sequence). The CDR3 spells CASSLERLAATDTQYF. CDR3 nucleotide sequence: TGTGCCAGCAGCTTAGAGAGACTAGCGGCCACAGATACGCAGTATTTT.

The rearrangement joins TRBV7-2 to TRBJ2-6; D is ambiguous. Germline V gene sequence: CDR1 SGHTA, CDR2 FQGNSA. The CDR3 extends over 15 amino acids. Trimming took 5 bases from V and 2 from J, leaving 10 bases between them. The CDR3 spells CASSPIRAGANVLTF. CDR3 nucleotides: TGTGCCAGCAGCCCCATCCGAGCTGGGGCCAACGTCCTGACTTTC. Filled out from reference TRBV7-2 and TRBJ2-6, the complete variable domain reads GAGVSQSPSNKVTEKGKDVELRCDPISGHTALYWYRQSLGQGLEFLIYFQGNSAPDKSGLPSDRFSAERTGGSVSTLTIQRTQQEDSAVYLCASSPIRAGANVLTFGAGSRLTVL.

This sequence joins TRBV6-5 and TRBJ1-1, with D maybe TRBD1 (6 bases). Germline V CDR1 and CDR2: MNHEY, SVGAGI. V was trimmed by 6 bases and J by 10 bases, leaving 21 bases between them. The CDR3 loop spans 14 amino acids. The CDR3 loop reads CASRPGTPFFGAFF. The CDR3 DNA follows: TGTGCCAGCAGACCCGGGACACCCTTTTTTGGAGCTTTCTTT.

The gene calls are TRBV6-6 and TRBJ2-3, with D possibly TRBD2 on 6 matching bases. Germline V gene sequence: CDR1 MNHNY, CDR2 SVGAGI (reference sequence). The CDR3 loop spans 15 amino acids. Trimming shortened V by 4 bases and J by 5 bases, and 16 bases separated the two germline ends. In DNA, the CDR3 is TGTGCCAGCAGTTTGAAAGCGGGCCTCAGAGATACGCAGTATTTT. Protein product: CASSLKAGLRDTQYF.

The V call is TRBV5-1, the J call TRBJ1-1, with D unclear. V lost 3 bases to trimming and J lost 3 bases, with 15 bases between them. This CDR3 region has 15 residues. CDR1 is SGHRS and CDR2 is YFSETQ in the germline V gene. The CDR3 is CASSSSGLPDTEAFF. In DNA, the CDR3 is TGCGCCAGCAGCTCTTCTGGACTGCCGGACACTGAAGCTTTCTTT.

The chain uses TRBV19 and TRBJ2-6; 10 nucleotides align to TRBD2. Trimming cost V 7 bases and J 2 bases; bases outside gene matches: 14. Germline CDR1 reads LNHDA; CDR2 reads SQIVND (reference sequence). The CDR3 totals 19 residues. Written as DNA, the CDR3 is TGTGCCAGTACGTCTCCGGGACTAGCGATACACGCTGGGGCCAACGTCCTGACTTTC. Translated, it gives CASTSPGLAIHAGANVLTF.

This clone was seen only once. This sequence joins TRBV9 and TRBJ1-1; a possible D gene is TRBD1 (5 bases). CDR1 and CDR2 from the germline V gene are SGDLS and YYNGEE. The V end was cut by 2 bases, the J end by 0 bases, with 23 bases between. The CDR3 spans 19 residues. As DNA, the CDR3 is TGTGCCAGCAGCGTGCAAACGGGAGGGGAATCATACATGAACACTGAAGCTTTCTTT. It translates to CASSVQTGGESYMNTEAFF.

The genes are TRBV7-6 and TRBJ1-1, with 7 bases lining up with TRBD1. Germline V gives CDR1 SGHVS, CDR2 FNYEAQ. The CDR3 has 19 residues. Unmatched junction bases numbered 15, after V lost 0 bases and J lost 2 bases. The CDR3 loop is CASSLALSGRGQTNTEAFF. The CDR3 DNA follows: TGTGCCAGCAGCTTAGCGCTTTCGGGCAGGGGACAGACTAACACTGAAGCTTTCTTT.

This sequence joins TRBV28 and TRBJ1-2; TRBD1 aligns across 7 bases. Germline V gene data show CDR1 as MDHEN and CDR2 as SYDVKM. The CDR3 runs 14 residues. V dropped 8 bases and J dropped 4; count of bases not matched to a gene: 10. CDR3 sequence (DNA): TGTGCCAGCTGGGGTGAGGGGGCGTTCTATGGCTACACCTTC. This codes for CASWGEGAFYGYTF.

This chain links TRBV29-1 with TRBJ1-2; TRBD1 matches 9 bases. J was trimmed by 5 bases and V by 4 bases; bases with no gene match: 8. Germline lookup yields CDR1 SQVTM and CDR2 ANQGSEA. This CDR3 comprises 14 residues. The CDR3 sequence is CSVGTGTGNYGYTF. CDR3 nucleotide sequence: TGCAGCGTTGGCACCGGGACAGGGAATTATGGCTACACCTTC.

This chain joins TRBV25-1 and TRBJ2-7; the D is unclear. This CDR3 is 14 amino acids long. V lost 1 base and J 2 bases, leaving 9 bases between the germline ends. Germline CDR1 MGHDK, CDR2 SYGVNS. The CDR3 nucleotides read TGTGCCAGCAGTGAATTCGACAATCCCTACGAGCAGTACTTC. As protein: CASSEFDNPYEQYF.

The chain is built from TRBV11-2 and TRBJ1-2, with D unclear. The germline V gene has CDR1 SGHAT and CDR2 FQNNGV. This CDR3 contains 15 residues. V lost 0 bases and J 0 bases, leaving 8 bases between the germline ends. The CDR3 spells CASSLDRISNYGYTF. In DNA, the CDR3 is TGTGCCAGCAGCTTAGATCGCATCTCTAACTATGGCTACACCTTC.

The CDR3 region has the DNA TGTGCCACCAGTGAGGCGACAGGGACTCGCGAGCAGTACTTC. Residues: CATSEATGTREQYF. The V and J genes are TRBV24-1 and TRBJ2-7; D perhaps matches TRBD1 (7 bases). V lost 4 bases and J lost 6, with 15 bases in between. Germline CDR1 reads KGHDR; CDR2 reads SFDVKD. The length of the CDR3 is 14 residues.

J is TRBJ1-1 and V is TRBV9, with D hard to call. V was cut by 4 bases and J by 4 bases, with 5 bases left in between. In germline, CDR1 is SGDLS, CDR2 YYNGEE. CDR3 size: 11 residues. The CDR3 DNA reads TGTGCCAGCAGCCCCGGCACTGAAGCTTTCTTT. Translation: CASSPGTEAFF.

This chain links TRBV7-2 with TRBJ2-1, with D perhaps matching TRBD1 (6 bases). Germline loops: CDR1 SGHTA, CDR2 FQGNSA. CDR3 length: 13 residues. Trimming removed 4 bases from V and 12 bases from J, with 16 bases in between. The chain's CDR3 is CASSSTGLVGQFF. For the CDR3, the DNA is TGTGCCAGCAGCTCCACAGGGCTCGTAGGGCAGTTCTTC.

To note about this clone: A junction end diverges from the germline sequence, so it may reflect a read error. This chain joins TRBV7-7 and TRBJ2-5; possible D gene TRBD1, 6 bases. CDR1 is SSHAT, CDR2 FNYEAQ, per germline (reference sequence). The CDR3 contains 15 residues. DNA for the CDR3: TGTGCTAGCAGCCGACTGACAGGAATCCAAGAGACCCAGTACTTC. This sequence encodes CASSRLTGIQETQYF.

This chain uses TRBV5-6 with TRBJ2-2; D is uncertain. Germline CDR1 reads SGHDT; CDR2 reads YYEEEE. The CDR3 is 16 amino acids. Between the trimmed V and J ends, which lost 4 bases and 3 bases, there was a span of 16 bases. The CDR3 region is CASSPLEGQYTGELFF. The DNA of the CDR3 is TGTGCCAGCAGCCCCTTAGAAGGGCAATACACCGGGGAGCTGTTTTTT.

The rearrangement links TRBV3-1 (or the pseudogene TRBV3-2) to TRBJ1-2; D possibly corresponds to TRBD1 (6 bases). CDR1 is LGHDT, CDR2 YNNKEL, per germline (reference sequence). This CDR3 comprises 14 residues. Trimming left V 6 bases short and J 4 bases short, with 15 bases between. This chain's CDR3 is CASSPPGHIYGYTF. The CDR3 nucleotides are TGTGCCAGCAGTCCACCGGGACACATCTATGGCTACACCTTC.

In this sample, this clone turned up once. V is TRBV29-1 and J is TRBJ2-1; D is undetermined. CDR3 length equals 12 residues. Trimming took off 3 bases at V and 4 bases at J, with 7 bases between the two ends. CDR1 SQVTM and CDR2 ANQGSEA come from the germline V gene. The CDR3 DNA reads TGCAGCGTTGAGTCTGGGTACAATGAGCAGTTCTTC. Protein sequence: CSVESGYNEQFF.

DNA for the CDR3: TGTGCCAGCTCACCAGGCATAGGAGGGGCGGTAGAAAAACTGTTTTTT. It specifies CASSPGIGGAVEKLFF. The V gene is TRBV18, the J gene TRBJ1-4, with D possibly TRBD1 on 5 matching bases. The V and J ends lost 2 bases and 8 bases respectively, with 18 bases between them. Germline V gene data show CDR1 as KGHSH and CDR2 as LQKENI. The CDR3 contains 16 residues.

This sequence joins TRBV20-1 and TRBJ2-7; D might be TRBD2 (5 bases). The germline gives CDR1 DFQATT, CDR2 SNEGSKA (reference sequence). CDR3 length: 11 amino acids. The chain's CDR3 is CKGLDSYEQYF. CDR3 nucleotides: TGCAAAGGACTTGACTCCTACGAGCAGTACTTC.

The rearrangement links TRBV2 to TRBJ2-7, with TRBD1 matching 9 bases. CDR3 length equals 15 residues. Germline V lookup: CDR1 SNHLY, CDR2 FYNNEI. Trimming at V came to 8 bases and at J to 0 bases, leaving 8 bases not matched to a gene. CDR3 sequence (DNA): TGTGCCAGCGGTGGACAGGGGAGACCCTCCTACGAGCAGTACTTC. It specifies CASGGQGRPSYEQYF. The full variable domain, completed using reference TRBV2 and TRBJ2-7, is EPEVTQTPSHQVTQMGQEVILRCVPISNHLYFYWYRQILGQKVEFLVSFYNNEISEKSEIFDDQFSVERPDGSNFTLKIRSTKLEDSAMYFCASGGQGRPSYEQYFGPGTRLTVT.

The chain couples TRBV3-1 (or the pseudogene TRBV3-2) to TRBJ2-7; 9 bases agree with TRBD2. CDR1 is LGHDT and CDR2 is YNNKEL in the germline V gene (reference sequence). With V trimmed by 4 bases and J by 4 bases, 11 bases remained unmatched. The CDR3 covers 16 residues. The CDR3 DNA reads TGTGCCAGCAGCCCACAACCGGGACTAGCAGTATACGAGCAGTACTTC. Translated: CASSPQPGLAVYEQYF.

The chain's CDR3 is CASSLGAGRDYGYTF. The CDR3 coding sequence is TGTGCCAGCAGCTTAGGTGCGGGCAGGGACTATGGCTACACCTTC. The V and J genes are TRBV7-9 and TRBJ1-2; maybe TRBD1 (5 bases). Per the germline V gene, CDR1 is SEHNR and CDR2 is FQNEAQ (reference sequence). Deletions cut 1 base from V and 3 bases from J, with 12 bases between. The CDR3 spans 15 residues.